The next 17 T cell receptor beta chains were all read from a single sample in a study of blood T cell repertoires in COVID-19. The assay was immunoSEQ multiplex PCR, and TCRdb's table has in-frame clones only and misses some. This repertoire shows 350,000 to 400,000 clones, about 90% found once; its top ten account for roughly 1.9%. The specimen was PBMCs or T cells enriched from blood (not recorded which). The receptor source for this set is a man aged 40-55 years in a cohort exposed to, infected with or recovered from COVID-19 (not recorded which).

This chain joins TRBV18 and TRBJ1-1; maybe TRBD1 (6 bases). Per the germline V gene, CDR1 is KGHSH and CDR2 is LQKENI. The CDR3 has 14 residues. V lost 0 bases and J lost 4, with 9 bases in between. CDR3 sequence reads: CASSPPVGATEAFF. CDR3 sequence (DNA): TGTGCCAGCTCACCACCCGTGGGGGCCACTGAAGCTTTCTTT.

V usage is TRBV28 and J usage is TRBJ2-2, with D tentatively TRBD1 (6 bases). There are 16 residues in the CDR3. Per germline, CDR1 MDHEN and CDR2 SYDVKM. V was shortened by 5 bases and J by 0 bases, with 13 bases between the two germline ends. Here the CDR3 reads CASSPPDRPNTGELFF. The CDR3 DNA sequence: TGTGCCAGCAGTCCCCCGGACAGACCGAACACCGGGGAGCTGTTTTTT.

This clone was recorded only once. V and J are TRBV3-1 (or the pseudogene TRBV3-2) and TRBJ1-1; D not certain. The germline V gene encodes CDR1 LGHDT and CDR2 YNNKEL (reference sequence). Trimming stripped 1 base from V and 2 bases from J, with 11 bases between. This CDR3 is built from 15 residues. The CDR3 DNA follows: TGTGCCAGCAGCCAAGCGTCCGTGACTAACACTGAAGCTTTCTTT. Protein product: CASSQASVTNTEAFF.

The rearrangement uses TRBV2 and TRBJ1-6, with 8 nucleotides matching TRBD1. The CDR3 loop spans 14 amino acids. V trimming: 6 bases; J trimming: 9 bases; junction bases outside the gene matches: 7. CDR1 is SNHLY and CDR2 is FYNNEI in the germline V gene. DNA for the CDR3: TGTGCCAGCAGGAGGACAGGGCAGTTTTCACCCCTCCACTTT. It encodes CASRRTGQFSPLHF.

This chain connects TRBV25-1 to TRBJ1-2; unclear D gene. The CDR3 length is 14 residues. V lost 2 bases and J lost 3, with 10 bases in between. Per the germline V gene, CDR1 is MGHDK and CDR2 is SYGVNS. The CDR3 nucleotides read TGTGCCAGCAGTGAAAATCTGGCTTACTATGGCTACACCTTC. It codes for CASSENLAYYGYTF.

V is TRBV6-6 and J is TRBJ1-1, with 9 positions matching TRBD1. The CDR3 consists of 13 residues. With 6 bases clipped from V and 3 bases from J, the junction kept 2 bases outside the gene matches. Per the germline V gene, CDR1 is MNHNY and CDR2 is SVGAGI (reference sequence). CDR3 nucleotide sequence: TGTGCCAGCAGGACAGGGGGATACACTGAAGCTTTCTTT. Translating gives CASRTGGYTEAFF.

The J gene is TRBJ1-4, the V gene TRBV7-2, with D hard to call. Trimming shortened V by 1 base and J by 4 bases, and 10 bases separated the two germline ends. From germline, CDR1 is SGHTA and CDR2 FQGNSA. The CDR3 length is 15 residues. The CDR3 sequence: CASSLGTVYNEKLFF. The CDR3 DNA reads TGTGCCAGCAGCTTAGGCACGGTATATAATGAAAAACTGTTTTTT.

The chain carries TRBV4-2 and TRBJ2-1, with 12 nucleotides matching TRBD2. The CDR3 runs 16 residues. J was trimmed by 7 bases and V by 0 bases; bases with no gene match: 4. Germline V CDR1 and CDR2: LGHNA, YNFKEQ. The CDR3 region has the DNA TGTGCCAGCAGCCAAGAACTAGCGGGAGGCTATAATGAGCAGTTCTTC. It codes for CASSQELAGGYNEQFF.

The chain recombines TRBV7-6 with TRBJ2-1, with 7 bases identical to TRBD1. This CDR3 is 14 amino acids long. V shed 1 base, J shed 8 bases, and the junction held 5 bases outside the gene matches. CDR1 is SGHVS and CDR2 is FNYEAQ in the germline V gene. CDR3: CASSLVGQRDEQFF. The CDR3 DNA reads TGTGCCAGCAGCTTAGTGGGACAGAGAGATGAGCAGTTCTTC.

The gene calls are TRBV7-2 and TRBJ2-3, with a weak D call TRBD1 (5 bases). V gave up 2 bases and J gave up 2 bases, with 17 bases separating them. The CDR3 is 17 residues long. CDR1 SGHTA and CDR2 FQGNSA come from the germline V gene. In DNA form, the CDR3 reads TGTGCCAGCAGCTTACTTAGGCTTGGCAGGGTCACAGATACGCAGTATTTT. It specifies CASSLLRLGRVTDTQYF.

The gene calls are TRBV18 and TRBJ2-1, with 10 positions matching TRBD2. CDR3 size: 14 residues. CDR1 KGHSH and CDR2 LQKENI come from the germline V gene. V trimming: 2 bases; J trimming: 7 bases; junction bases outside the gene matches: 2. The CDR3 here is CASSPTSGMNEQFF. The CDR3 region has the DNA TGTGCCAGCTCACCAACTAGCGGGATGAATGAGCAGTTCTTC.

The DNA for the CDR3 is TGTGCCAGCAGCGTAGCCGGGTCCGGGGAGCTGTTTTTT. It codes for CASSVAGSGELFF. The chain has TRBV9 and TRBJ2-2; the D is unclear. Germline V gives CDR1 SGDLS, CDR2 YYNGEE. This CDR3 is built from 13 residues. Trimming shortened V by 0 bases and J by 6 bases, and 6 bases separated the two germline ends.

The chain joins TRBV29-1 to TRBJ1-1; D is unclear. Trimming removed 7 bases at V and 2 bases at J, with 11 bases between. The CDR3 consists of 12 residues. Germline V CDR1 and CDR2: SQVTM, ANQGSEA. The CDR3 nucleotides read TGCAGCGCCCATACCCTAAACACTGAAGCTTTCTTT. Protein product: CSAHTLNTEAFF.

The chain carries TRBV6-5 and TRBJ1-2, with D unresolved. This CDR3 has 14 residues. Germline CDR1 MNHEY, CDR2 SVGAGI. V was clipped by 7 bases and J by 3 bases, with 15 bases between them. Written as DNA, the CDR3 is TGTGCCAGCACTCCCTCCGGGGAGGACTATGGCTACACCTTC. Its translation: CASTPSGEDYGYTF.

This clone came up a few times. J is TRBJ1-5 and V is TRBV5-5; a possible D gene is TRBD1 (5 bases). V was pared by 0 bases and J by 11 bases, with 15 bases between. CDR3 length: 14 amino acids. Germline loops: CDR1 SGHKS, CDR2 YYEKEE (reference sequence). CDR3 nucleotides: TGTGCCAGCAGCTTGGCGGGACTGCGTAGAGCCCAGCATTTT. This translates into CASSLAGLRRAQHF.

The V and J genes are TRBV24-1 and TRBJ1-2, with D perhaps matching TRBD1 (5 bases). The CDR3 length is 13 residues. Germline values: CDR1 KGHDR, CDR2 SFDVKD. V was pared by 9 bases and J by 6 bases, with 16 bases between. CDR3 DNA sequence: TGTGCCACCTCAGGGAATTGGAAGGATGGCTACACCTTC. It translates to CATSGNWKDGYTF.

V usage is TRBV28 and J usage is TRBJ1-2, with D uncertain. The CDR3 consists of 16 residues. CDR1 is MDHEN and CDR2 is SYDVKM in the germline V gene. Trimming shortened V by 4 bases and J by 3 bases, and 18 bases separated the two germline ends. CDR3 DNA: TGTGCCAGCAGTTCCCTCGTTTCTTCAAAGCACTATGGCTACACCTTC. Translating it yields CASSSLVSSKHYGYTF.